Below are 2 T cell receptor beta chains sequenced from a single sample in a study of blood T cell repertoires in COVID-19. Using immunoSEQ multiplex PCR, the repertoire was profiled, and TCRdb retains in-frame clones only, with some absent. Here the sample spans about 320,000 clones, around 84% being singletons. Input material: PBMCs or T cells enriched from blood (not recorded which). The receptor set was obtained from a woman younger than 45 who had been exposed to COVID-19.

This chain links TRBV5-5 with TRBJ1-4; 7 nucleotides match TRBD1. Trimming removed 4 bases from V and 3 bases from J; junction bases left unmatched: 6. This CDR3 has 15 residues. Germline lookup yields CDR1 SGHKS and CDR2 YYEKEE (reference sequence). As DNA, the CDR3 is TGTGCCAGCAGCCTAGGGGGCGCGGCTAATGAAAAACTGTTTTTT. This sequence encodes CASSLGGAANEKLFF.

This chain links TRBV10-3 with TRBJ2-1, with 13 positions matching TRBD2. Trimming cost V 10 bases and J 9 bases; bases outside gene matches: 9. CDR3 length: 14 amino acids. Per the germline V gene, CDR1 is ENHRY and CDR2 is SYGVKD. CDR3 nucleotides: TGTGCCACCCGGACTAGCGGGGGACCCCCTGAGCAGTTCTTC. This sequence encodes CATRTSGGPPEQFF.